This T cell receptor beta chain is from a study of CD8 T cells in ankylosing spondylitis. Using its own MiXCR run on the 5' RACE reads, TCRdb lists one record per CDR3 protein. The repertoire consists of some 300,000 distinct CDR3 sequences, with around 20% occurring once and the leading ten covering about 3.7%. This clonotype was obtained from a female donor with ankylosing spondylitis or in good health (not recorded which). What was sequenced was blood, either unsorted or a sorted T cell fraction (not recorded which).

CDR3 sequence (DNA): TGCGCCAGCAGCCAAGATAACACAGGGAAGGGTGAGCAGTTCTTC. Protein: CASSQDNTGKGEQFF. This rearrangement joins TRBV4-3 to TRBJ2-1, with a weak D call TRBD1 (6 bases). This CDR3 region has 15 residues. Germline V gene sequence: CDR1 LGHNA, CDR2 YSLEER. V was shortened by 0 bases and J by 9 bases, with 15 bases between the two germline ends.